Following are 23 T cell receptor beta chains from one sample sequenced in a study of T cells in Graves' hyperthyroidism and ophthalmopathy. Authors of the study amplified TCR beta CDR3 regions from RNA transcripts. A first-round RT-PCR of the TCR CDR3 used the HTBI primer set. One entry per CDR3 protein, called by TCRdb with MiXCR from the multiplex PCR reads. The sample records approximately 480,000 distinct CDR3 sequences, around 20% being singletons. Material for sequencing was blood. Every receptor here comes from a man younger than 35 with Graves' hyperthyroidism.

This clonotype has a count of ten or more. The chain carries TRBV6-2 or TRBV6-3 and TRBJ1-1; maybe TRBD1 (6 bases). CDR1 is MNHEY, CDR2 SVGEGT, per germline. CDR3 size: 16 residues. The ends were cut back, 2 bases at V and 0 bases at J, with 13 bases in the middle. The CDR3 loop reads CASSYITGLMNTEAFF. CDR3 in DNA: TGTGCCAGCAGTTACATTACAGGGCTCATGAACACTGAAGCTTTCTTT.

This clonotype was counted ten times or more. The rearrangement links TRBV5-6 to TRBJ2-5; a possible D gene is TRBD1 (6 bases). CDR1 is SGHDT, CDR2 YYEEEE, per germline. V was trimmed by 1 base and J by 5 bases, leaving 15 bases between them. The CDR3 is 15 residues long. As DNA, the CDR3 is TGTGCCAGCAGCTTGATCAGGGGCCCACCCGAGACCCAGTACTTC. Residues: CASSLIRGPPETQYF. Using reference TRBV5-6 and TRBJ2-5 for the parts outside the CDR3, the full variable domain is DAGVTQSPTHLIKTRGQQVTLRCSPKSGHDTVSWYQQALGQGPQFIFQYYEEEERQRGNFPDRFSGHQFPNYSSELNVNALLLGDSALYLCASSLIRGPPETQYFGPGTRLLVL.

This clonotype was detected a few times. V is TRBV5-6 and J is TRBJ2-7; the D is unclear. V was shortened by 4 bases and J by 6 bases, with 17 bases between the two germline ends. The germline V gene encodes CDR1 SGHDT and CDR2 YYEEEE. This CDR3 contains 14 residues. The CDR3 here is CASSQNLGGGEQYF. CDR3 in DNA: TGTGCCAGCAGCCAAAACTTGGGCGGCGGCGAGCAGTACTTC.

The table lists this clonotype with many counts. The chain couples TRBV19 to TRBJ2-2; D is perhaps TRBD1 (7 bases). The CDR3 runs to 16 residues. V lost 5 bases, J lost 2 bases, and 15 bases lay in between. Germline V gene data show CDR1 as LNHDA and CDR2 as SQIVND (reference sequence). The CDR3 is CASSPGGQPNTGELFF. The CDR3 DNA follows: TGTGCCAGTAGTCCCGGGGGACAGCCAAACACCGGGGAGCTGTTTTTT. The variable domain in full, completed from reference TRBV19 and TRBJ2-2, reads DGGITQSPKYLFRKEGQNVTLSCEQNLNHDAMYWYRQDPGQGLRLIYYSQIVNDFQKGDIAEGYSVSREKKESFPLTVTSAQKNPTAFYLCASSPGGQPNTGELFFGEGSRLTVL.

In this sample, this clonotype turned up many times. The chain links TRBV6-1 to TRBJ2-2; 10 nucleotides agree with TRBD2. Germline trimming cut 0 bases from V and 4 bases from J; bases unmatched to any gene: 5. Germline V lookup: CDR1 MNHNS, CDR2 SASEGT. The CDR3 has 17 residues. This chain's CDR3 is CASSEATAGGTTGELFF. The DNA of the CDR3 is TGTGCCAGCAGTGAAGCGACAGCGGGGGGGACCACCGGGGAGCTGTTTTTT.

This clonotype was seen a few times. V gene TRBV30 combines with J gene TRBJ1-3; 7 nucleotides align to TRBD1. V gave up 4 bases and J gave up 4 bases; unmatched junction bases: 10. The CDR3 is made up of 15 amino acids. Germline lookup yields CDR1 GTSNPN and CDR2 SVGIG (reference sequence). The CDR3 nucleotides are TGTGCCTGGATACCGGGGGGGACAGTCGGAAACACCATATATTTT. This sequence encodes CAWIPGGTVGNTIYF.

This clonotype was seen at least ten times. The chain joins TRBV12-3 or TRBV12-4 to TRBJ1-1; D unclear. V was pared by 5 bases and J by 11 bases, with 18 bases between. CDR3 length equals 13 residues. In nucleotides, the CDR3 is TGTGCCAGCAGTCCCTCCCCTTTCACAGATGCTTTCTTT. As protein: CASSPSPFTDAFF.

This clonotype has only a few counts. The V call is TRBV9, the J call TRBJ2-7; no clear D. The length of the CDR3 is 14 residues. Germline lookup yields CDR1 SGDLS and CDR2 YYNGEE. V lost 0 bases and J lost 0, with 7 bases in between. CDR3 residues: CASSVDSASYEQYF. In nucleotides, the CDR3 is TGTGCCAGCAGCGTAGATAGTGCCTCCTACGAGCAGTACTTC.

This clonotype showed up many times. The chain joins TRBV6-5 to TRBJ2-5; 13 positions agree with TRBD2. Germline V CDR1 and CDR2: MNHEY, SVGAGI. After removal of 6 bases from V and 4 bases from J, the junction contained 5 bases not matched to a gene. This CDR3 has 15 residues. This CDR3 is CASSSGLAGLETQYF. Written as DNA, the CDR3 is TGTGCCAGCAGCTCGGGACTAGCGGGGTTAGAGACCCAGTACTTC.

A few counts support this clonotype. This sequence joins TRBV6-2 or TRBV6-3 and TRBJ2-7, with 10 bases fitting TRBD1. With V trimmed by 6 bases and J by 4 bases, 9 bases remained unmatched. The CDR3 has 15 amino acids. CDR1 MNHEY and CDR2 SVGEGT come from the germline V gene. As DNA, the CDR3 is TGTGCCAGCAGCGGAATCCCGGGACAGGGGTACGAGCAGTACTTC. Translating gives CASSGIPGQGYEQYF.

There are many counts of this clonotype. This CDR3 reads CASSGVAGGAAKNIQYF. Written as DNA, the CDR3 is TGTGCCAGCAGTGGGGTGGCAGGGGGCGCTGCCAAAAACATTCAGTACTTC. The V and J genes are TRBV28 and TRBJ2-4; the match to TRBD1 covers 8 bases. The junction had 10 bases not matched to a gene; V was cut back by 5 bases and J by 1 base. The germline V gene has CDR1 MDHEN and CDR2 SYDVKM. The CDR3 has 17 residues. Using reference TRBV28 and TRBJ2-4 for the parts outside the CDR3, the full variable domain is DVKVTQSSRYLVKRTGEKVFLECVQDMDHENMFWYRQDPGLGLRLIYFSYDVKMKEKGDIPEGYSVSREKKERFSLILESASTNQTSMYLCASSGVAGGAAKNIQYFGAGTRLSVL.

Concerning this clonotype: One end of the junction is discordant with germline, which a read error may explain. J is TRBJ2-1 and V is TRBV30, with a weak D call TRBD1 (6 bases). The CDR3 length is 14 residues. Germline V gene data show CDR1 as GTSNPN and CDR2 as SVGIG (reference sequence). The CDR3 sequence is CAWSVQAGAHEKFF. CDR3 bases: TGTGCCTGGAGTGTACAGGCAGGGGCTCATGAGAAGTTCTTC.

This clonotype was detected ten times or more. The gene calls are TRBV27 and TRBJ1-2; no firm D call. V lost 4 bases to trimming and J lost 6 bases, with 9 bases between them. The CDR3 consists of 12 residues. Germline CDR1 MNHEY, CDR2 SMNVEV (reference sequence). The CDR3 is CASSYWEDGYTF. In DNA, the CDR3 is TGTGCCAGCAGTTATTGGGAGGATGGCTACACCTTC.

This clonotype was observed a handful of times. A much bigger clone sits one base away, suggesting this may be a read error. The CDR3 carries no conserved terminal phenylalanine or tryptophan, so it likely arises from a read error. This chain connects TRBV12-3 or TRBV12-4 to TRBJ1-3; no reliable D call. CDR3 length: 16 residues. The V end was cut by 1 base, the J end by 4 bases, with 14 bases between. The CDR3 DNA sequence: TGTGCCAGCAGTTTAGAAGGGCCACTGTGGGGAAACACCATATATTCT. Protein: CASSLEGPLWGNTIYS.

This clonotype was seen repeatedly, ten times or more. The chain combines TRBV2 with TRBJ1-2; D not certain. The V gene's germline CDR1 is SNHLY and CDR2 FYNNEI. There are 14 residues in the CDR3. Trimming took 3 bases from V and 2 from J, leaving 10 bases between them. Here the CDR3 reads CASSDPVTNYGYTF. As DNA, the CDR3 is TGTGCCAGCAGTGATCCGGTAACGAACTATGGCTACACCTTC.

The chain links TRBV25-1 to TRBJ2-5, with 7 bases that match TRBD2. The CDR3 consists of 14 residues. CDR1 and CDR2 from the germline V gene are MGHDK and SYGVNS. V was pared by 7 bases and J by 6 bases, with 11 bases of the junction left unmatched. CDR3 loop: CASMGRAYKKTQYF. Written as DNA, the CDR3 is TGTGCCAGCATGGGGAGGGCCTACAAAAAGACCCAGTACTTC.

This chain uses TRBV12-3 or TRBV12-4 with TRBJ1-2; 10 positions agree with TRBD1. This CDR3 spans 16 amino acids. V lost 2 bases and J lost 6; bases outside the gene matches: 9. The CDR3 region is CASSLPKGTGDNGYTF. CDR3 bases: TGTGCCAGCAGTTTACCGAAGGGGACAGGGGATAATGGCTACACCTTC.

This clonotype was counted at least ten times. The chain links TRBV7-2 to TRBJ2-5; 12 bases align to TRBD2. CDR1 and CDR2 (germline): SGHTA, FQGNSA. V trimming: 6 bases; J trimming: 4 bases; junction bases outside the gene matches: 3. The CDR3 is 14 amino acids. CDR3 in amino acids: CASRWTSGAETQYF. Written as DNA, the CDR3 is TGTGCCAGCAGGTGGACTAGCGGGGCAGAGACCCAGTACTTC.

The CDR3 sequence is CASSYSEEAPYGYTF. Here the CDR3 DNA reads TGTGCCAGCAGTTACTCGGAGGAGGCACCCTATGGCTACACCTTC. V and J are TRBV6-5 and TRBJ1-2; no clear D. V lost 0 bases, J lost 4 bases, and 12 bases lay in between. The CDR3 extends over 15 amino acids. Germline V gene sequence: CDR1 MNHEY, CDR2 SVGAGI.

This clonotype was found many times. The chain couples TRBV2 to TRBJ1-1; D is unclear. The CDR3 length is 13 residues. Deletions cut 6 bases from V and 0 bases from J, with 8 bases between. The V gene's germline CDR1 is SNHLY and CDR2 FYNNEI. The CDR3: CASRADMNTEAFF. Written as DNA, the CDR3 is TGTGCCAGCAGAGCAGACATGAACACTGAAGCTTTCTTT.

This clonotype was observed many times. The rearrangement uses TRBV12-5 and TRBJ1-1; TRBD1 agrees at 9 bases. The germline V gene has CDR1 LGHNT and CDR2 FRNRAP. The V segment lost 9 bases and the J segment 3 bases; nucleotides outside the gene matches: 8. This CDR3 has 14 residues. The DNA for the CDR3 is TGTGCTAGCGGCCAGGGACAGGGTGACACTGAAGCTTTCTTT. Encoded protein: CASGQGQGDTEAFF.

This clonotype came up many times. The V and J genes are TRBV29-1 and TRBJ2-7, with D maybe TRBD1 (6 bases). Per germline, CDR1 SQVTM and CDR2 ANQGSEA. The germline V and J ends were trimmed by 1 base and 5 bases, with 12 bases remaining between them. The CDR3 extends over 13 amino acids. DNA for the CDR3: TGCAGCGTTGAAGCCCAGGGGATCCACGAGCAGTACTTC. It translates to CSVEAQGIHEQYF.

This clonotype was detected many times. The chain recombines TRBV15 with TRBJ1-5; D is unresolved. Trimming shortened V by 5 bases and J by 5 bases, and 10 bases separated the two germline ends. The CDR3 runs to 13 residues. Per germline, CDR1 LNHNV and CDR2 YYDKDF (reference sequence). As DNA, the CDR3 is TGTGCCACCAGCCTAGAGCACCATCAGCCCCAGCATTTT. This gives the protein CATSLEHHQPQHF.